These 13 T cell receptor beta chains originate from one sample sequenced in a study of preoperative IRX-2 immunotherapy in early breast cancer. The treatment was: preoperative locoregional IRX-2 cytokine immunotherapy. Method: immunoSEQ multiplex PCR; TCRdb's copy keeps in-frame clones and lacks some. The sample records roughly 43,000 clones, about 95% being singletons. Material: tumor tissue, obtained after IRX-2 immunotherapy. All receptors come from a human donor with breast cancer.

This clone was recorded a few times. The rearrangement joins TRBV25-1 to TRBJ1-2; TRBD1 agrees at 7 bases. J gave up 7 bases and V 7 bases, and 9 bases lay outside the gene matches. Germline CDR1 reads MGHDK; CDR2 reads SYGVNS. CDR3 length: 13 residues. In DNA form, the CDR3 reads TGTGCCAGCACCAGCCTAGGGGGCCTTGGCTACACCTTC. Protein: CASTSLGGLGYTF.

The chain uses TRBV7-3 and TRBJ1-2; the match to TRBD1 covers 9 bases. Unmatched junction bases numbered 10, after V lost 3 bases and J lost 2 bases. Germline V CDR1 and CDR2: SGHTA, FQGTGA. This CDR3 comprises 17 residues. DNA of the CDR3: TGTGCCAGCAGCTTCACACCGGGACAGGGATCGAACTATGGCTACACCTTC. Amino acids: CASSFTPGQGSNYGYTF. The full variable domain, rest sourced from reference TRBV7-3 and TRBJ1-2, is GAGVSQTPSNKVTEKGKYVELRCDPISGHTALYWYRQSLGQGPEFLIYFQGTGAADDSGLPNDRFFAVRPEGSVSTLKIQRTERGDSAVYLCASSFTPGQGSNYGYTFGSGTRLTVV.

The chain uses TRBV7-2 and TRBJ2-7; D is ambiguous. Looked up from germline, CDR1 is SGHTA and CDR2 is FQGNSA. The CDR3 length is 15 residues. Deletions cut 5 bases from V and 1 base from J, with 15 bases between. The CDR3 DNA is TGTGCCAGCAGCCGAACGACCCGGACGTCCTACGAGCAGTACTTC. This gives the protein CASSRTTRTSYEQYF. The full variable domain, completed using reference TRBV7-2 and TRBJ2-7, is GAGVSQSPSNKVTEKGKDVELRCDPISGHTALYWYRQSLGQGLEFLIYFQGNSAPDKSGLPSDRFSAERTGGSVSTLTIQRTQQEDSAVYLCASSRTTRTSYEQYFGPGTRLTVT.

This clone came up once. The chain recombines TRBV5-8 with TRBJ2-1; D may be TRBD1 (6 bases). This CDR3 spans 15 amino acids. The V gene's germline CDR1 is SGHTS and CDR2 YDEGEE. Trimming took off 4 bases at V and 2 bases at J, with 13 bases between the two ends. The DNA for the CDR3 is TGTGCCAGCAGCCTGGTTTGGGGGCCCTACAATGAGCAGTTCTTC. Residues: CASSLVWGPYNEQFF.

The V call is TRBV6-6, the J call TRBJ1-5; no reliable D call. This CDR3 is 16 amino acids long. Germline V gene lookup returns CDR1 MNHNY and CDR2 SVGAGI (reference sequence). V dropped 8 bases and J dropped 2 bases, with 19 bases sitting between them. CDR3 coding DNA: TGTGCCAGCGTTCATGGCGGTAAATTCGGCAATCAGCCCCAGCATTTT. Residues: CASVHGGKFGNQPQHF.

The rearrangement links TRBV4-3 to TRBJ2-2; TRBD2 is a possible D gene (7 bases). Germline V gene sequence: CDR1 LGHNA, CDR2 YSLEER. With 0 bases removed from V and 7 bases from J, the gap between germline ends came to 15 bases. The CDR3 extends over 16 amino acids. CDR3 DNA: TGCGCCAGCAGCCAAGATAGGGGGGGCGCGGGCGGGGAGCTGTTTTTT. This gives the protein CASSQDRGGAGGELFF.

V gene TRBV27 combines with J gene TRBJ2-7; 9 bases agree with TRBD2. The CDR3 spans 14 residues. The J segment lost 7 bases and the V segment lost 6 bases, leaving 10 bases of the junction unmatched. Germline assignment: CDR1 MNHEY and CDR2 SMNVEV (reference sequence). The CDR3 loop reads CASSPSGRMGEQYF. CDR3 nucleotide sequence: TGTGCCAGCAGCCCAAGCGGGAGGATGGGAGAGCAGTACTTC.

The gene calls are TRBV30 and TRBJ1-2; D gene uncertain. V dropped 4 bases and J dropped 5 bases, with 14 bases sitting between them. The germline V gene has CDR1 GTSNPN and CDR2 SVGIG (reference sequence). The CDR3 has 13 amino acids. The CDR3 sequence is CAWNVQQLYGYTF. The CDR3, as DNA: TGTGCCTGGAACGTTCAACAGTTATATGGCTACACCTTC.

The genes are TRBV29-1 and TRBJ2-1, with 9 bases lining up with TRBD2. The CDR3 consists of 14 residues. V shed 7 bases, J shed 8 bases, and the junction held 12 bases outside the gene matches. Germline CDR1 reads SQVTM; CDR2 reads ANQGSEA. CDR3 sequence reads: CSGMGLASGDEQFF. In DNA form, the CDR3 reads TGCAGCGGAATGGGACTAGCAAGCGGCGATGAGCAGTTCTTC.

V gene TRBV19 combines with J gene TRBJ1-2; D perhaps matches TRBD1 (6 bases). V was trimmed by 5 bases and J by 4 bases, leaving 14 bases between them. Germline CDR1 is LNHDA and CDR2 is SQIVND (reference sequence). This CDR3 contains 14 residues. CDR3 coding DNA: TGTGCCAGTAGTTACAGGGCTATTGCCTATGGCTACACCTTC. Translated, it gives CASSYRAIAYGYTF.

CDR3 loop: CASSPRPAGNTGELFF. CDR3 coding DNA: TGTGCCAGCAGCCCCCGGCCGGCCGGTAACACCGGGGAGCTGTTTTTT. The gene calls are TRBV7-8 and TRBJ2-2; D is ambiguous. There are 16 residues in the CDR3. Germline CDR1 is SGHVS and CDR2 is FQNEAQ. With 5 bases removed from V and 2 bases from J, the gap between germline ends came to 15 bases. Based on the CDR3 plus reference TRBV7-8 and TRBJ2-2, the full variable domain is GAGVSQSPRYKVAKRGQDVALRCDPISGHVSLFWYQQALGQGPEFLTYFQNEAQLDKSGLPSDRFFAERPEGSVSTLKIQRTQQEDSAVYLCASSPRPAGNTGELFFGEGSRLTVL.

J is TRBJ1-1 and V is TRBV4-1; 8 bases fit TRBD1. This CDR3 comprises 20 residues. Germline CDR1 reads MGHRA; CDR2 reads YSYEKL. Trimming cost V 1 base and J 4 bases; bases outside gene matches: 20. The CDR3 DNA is TGCGCCAGCAGCCAAGTGCGAAAGCCTCAGGGGGCAAAGAGGCGCACTGAAGCTTTCTTT. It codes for CASSQVRKPQGAKRRTEAFF.

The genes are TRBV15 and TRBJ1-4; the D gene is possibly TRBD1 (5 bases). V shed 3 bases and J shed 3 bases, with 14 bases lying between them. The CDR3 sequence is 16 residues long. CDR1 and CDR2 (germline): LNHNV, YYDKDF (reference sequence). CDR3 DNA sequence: TGTGCCACCAGCAGGATGAGCAGGGTCTCTAATGAAAAACTGTTTTTT. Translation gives CATSRMSRVSNEKLFF.